This T cell receptor (beta chain) originates from a study of blood T cell repertoires in COVID-19. Overall study: The origin of the acute and convalescent COVID-19 samples was the United States, Italy and Spain.

Participants spanned ages about 18 to 90 years and resided in 20 to 30 US areas. Profiled with immunoSEQ multiplex PCR; TCRdb holds only in-frame clones, not every one. The table includes approximately 230,000 clones, roughly 79% detected once. This clone has more than one count but fewer than ten. This receptor was obtained from a man in his forties who had recovered from COVID-19. Sequenced sample: PBMCs or T cells enriched from blood (not recorded which).

CDR3 nucleotide sequence: TGTGCCAGCAGAGTGAACAGGGAAAAACTGTTTTTT. This translates into CASRVNREKLFF. The chain has TRBV2 and TRBJ1-4; possible D gene TRBD1, 5 bases. The CDR3 is made up of 12 amino acids. The ends were cut back, 6 bases at V and 8 bases at J, with 10 bases in the middle. Germline assignment: CDR1 SNHLY and CDR2 FYNNEI.